This T cell receptor beta chain stems from a study of vaccination and CD4 T cells after COVID-19. About this clonotype: Its antigen is unknown.

Trimming took 6 bases from V and 2 from J; bases not matched to a gene: 9. This CDR3 has 16 amino acids. Germline CDR1 and CDR2: DFQATT and SNEGSKA (reference sequence). Treatment of the sample: roughly ten-day PBMC culture with coronavirus spike peptide pools or control peptides (ViraFEST assay). Cultured CD4+ T-cell DNA underwent Oncomine TCR Beta short-read sequencing. MiXCR, run by TCRdb on the PCR reads, gives a single entry per CDR3 protein. Counted here are roughly 20,000 distinct CDR3 sequences, about 44% occurring once; the ten biggest clones make up around 6.5%. The sequence derives from a human donor who had recovered from COVID-19. Source: CD4+ T cells from blood, cultured in vitro, taken before SARS-CoV-2 vaccination. The chain recombines TRBV20-1 with TRBJ2-6; TRBD1 agrees at 8 bases. In DNA, the CDR3 is TGCAGTGCAGCCGCAGGGGGCAGGGCTGGGGCCAACGTCCTGACTTTC. Its translation is CSAAAGGRAGANVLTF.